A single sample is the source of the 30 T cell receptor beta chains below, sequenced in a study of T cells in localized non-small cell lung cancer (dated by TCRdb to between 2020 and 2021). The library came from the immunoSEQ multiplex PCR assay. Imported from immuneACCESS, the table was reduced by TCRdb to in-frame sequences with V and J called. These copies leave out some clones; in studies compared against another copy, an unresolved V gene accounts for under half, and the cause of the remainder is not known. The sample records roughly 38,000 clones, around 83% of which are singletons. Around 7% of the sample rests with the top ten. The source was peripheral blood, collected before any cancer treatment. The receptors were sampled from a woman between 18 and 55 years old with stage III lung adenocarcinoma.

This chain connects TRBV13 to TRBJ2-2, with unresolved D. This CDR3 comprises 12 residues. V was pared by 3 bases and J by 5 bases, with 4 bases between. Germline V lookup: CDR1 PRHDT, CDR2 FYEKMQ (reference sequence). The CDR3 DNA follows: TGTGCCAGCAGCTTCACGACCGGGGAGCTGTTTTTT. It encodes CASSFTTGELFF.

CDR3 nucleotide sequence: TGTGCCAGCTCACCTTACGACAGTAGCAATCAGCCCCAGCATTTT. It codes for CASSPYDSSNQPQHF. The genes are TRBV18 and TRBJ1-5; D is perhaps TRBD1 (5 bases). The CDR3 extends over 15 amino acids. Trimming shortened V by 3 bases and J by 0 bases, and 9 bases separated the two germline ends. Germline-derived CDR1 and CDR2 are KGHSH and LQKENI.

This chain connects TRBV11-2 to TRBJ1-4; no reliable D call. The CDR3 has 14 amino acids. Germline V gene sequence: CDR1 SGHAT, CDR2 FQNNGV. V was pared by 4 bases and J by 5 bases, with 11 bases between. CDR3: CASSWSTRNEKLFF. The CDR3, as DNA: TGTGCCAGCAGCTGGTCAACTAGGAATGAAAAACTGTTTTTT. Based on the CDR3 plus reference TRBV11-2 and TRBJ1-4, the full variable domain is EAGVAQSPRYKIIEKRQSVAFWCNPISGHATLYWYQQILGQGPKLLIQFQNNGVVDDSQLPKDRFSAERLKGVDSTLKIQPAKLEDSAVYLCASSWSTRNEKLFFGSGTQLSVL.

The chain employs TRBV5-1 and TRBJ2-7; 10 nucleotides match TRBD1. This CDR3 comprises 17 residues. Looked up from germline, CDR1 is SGHRS and CDR2 is YFSETQ. J lost 0 bases, V lost 0 bases, and 6 bases had no gene match. As DNA, the CDR3 is TGCGCCAGCAGCTTGGGGACAGGGGGTTTGAGCTCCTACGAGCAGTACTTC. Translated, it gives CASSLGTGGLSSYEQYF.

The chain is built from TRBV29-1 and TRBJ1-5; the match to TRBD1 covers 7 bases. J lost 2 bases, V lost 7 bases, and 2 bases had no gene match. The germline gives CDR1 SQVTM, CDR2 ANQGSEA. The CDR3 contains 12 residues. The CDR3 here is CSGGQGNQPQHF. The CDR3 region has the DNA TGCAGCGGCGGACAGGGCAATCAGCCCCAGCATTTT.

V gene TRBV7-9 combines with J gene TRBJ2-3; 10 nucleotides align to TRBD2. After removal of 5 bases from V and 2 bases from J, the junction contained 10 bases not matched to a gene. The CDR3 totals 17 residues. The germline V gene encodes CDR1 SEHNR and CDR2 FQNEAQ (reference sequence). The CDR3 nucleotides are TGTGCCAGCAGCGCCAATAGCGGGGGGACCATCACAGATACGCAGTATTTT. It specifies CASSANSGGTITDTQYF.

The chain employs TRBV12-5 and TRBJ2-7; 8 nucleotides match TRBD1. The CDR3 contains 15 residues. CDR1 is LGHNT, CDR2 FRNRAP, per germline. V was clipped by 2 bases and J by 5 bases; unmatched bases: 8. CDR3: CASGLTRTGRNEQYF. Here the CDR3 DNA reads TGTGCTAGTGGTTTGACCCGGACAGGGAGGAACGAGCAGTACTTC.

The V and J genes are TRBV7-2 and TRBJ2-5; possible D gene TRBD2, 7 bases. The V end was cut by 1 base, the J end by 7 bases, with 13 bases between. The CDR3 length is 14 residues. Germline V gene sequence: CDR1 SGHTA, CDR2 FQGNSA. Written as DNA, the CDR3 is TGTGCCAGCAGCTTAGGGGGGCTAGCGGCGACCCAGTACTTC. It codes for CASSLGGLAATQYF. The whole variable domain, remainder taken from reference TRBV7-2 and TRBJ2-5, is GAGVSQSPSNKVTEKGKDVELRCDPISGHTALYWYRQSLGQGLEFLIYFQGNSAPDKSGLPSDRFSAERTGGSVSTLTIQRTQQEDSAVYLCASSLGGLAATQYFGPGTRLLVL.

The genes are TRBV9 and TRBJ2-2; D is undetermined. The ends were cut back, 0 bases at V and 7 bases at J, with 10 bases in the middle. Germline V lookup: CDR1 SGDLS, CDR2 YYNGEE. The CDR3 length is 14 residues. Here the CDR3 reads CASSVASLGGELFF. As DNA, the CDR3 is TGTGCCAGCAGCGTAGCATCGTTGGGCGGGGAGCTGTTTTTT. Looking up the rest from reference TRBV9 and TRBJ2-2 gives the full variable domain: DSGVTQTPKHLITATGQRVTLRCSPRSGDLSVYWYQQSLDQGLQFLIQYYNGEERAKGNILERFSAQQFPDLHSELNLSSLELGDSALYFCASSVASLGGELFFGEGSRLTVL.

This clone is a singleton in its sample. The sample contains more than one DNA sequence encoding this CDR3. The V gene is TRBV5-1, the J gene TRBJ2-5; D is uncertain. The CDR3 sequence is 11 residues long. Germline V CDR1 and CDR2: SGHRS, YFSETQ. The V and J ends lost 3 bases and 1 base respectively, with 1 base between them. This CDR3 reads CASSSQETQYF. CDR3 coding DNA: TGCGCCAGCAGCTCCCAAGAGACCCAGTACTTC.

The CDR3 region has the DNA TGTGCCAGTGGTAATCTGAACACTGAAGCTTTCTTT. Its translation: CASGNLNTEAFF. The chain joins TRBV19 to TRBJ1-1; no definite D call. Germline CDR1 and CDR2: LNHDA and SQIVND (reference sequence). Trimming stripped 8 bases from V and 0 bases from J, with 7 bases between. The CDR3 contains 12 residues.

V and J are TRBV19 and TRBJ1-2, with D possibly being TRBD1 (5 bases). In germline, CDR1 is LNHDA, CDR2 SQIVND (reference sequence). Trimming took 7 bases from V and 8 from J, leaving 23 bases between them. CDR3 length: 15 residues. CDR3 amino acids: CASTPKAGSSGGYTF. The DNA for the CDR3 is TGTGCCAGTACTCCTAAGGCAGGGAGTTCGGGCGGCTACACCTTC.

This chain uses TRBV2 with TRBJ2-1; D might be TRBD2 (5 bases). There are 13 residues in the CDR3. Germline CDR1 is SNHLY and CDR2 is FYNNEI. Trimming took off 6 bases at V and 9 bases at J, with 15 bases between the two ends. This chain's CDR3 is CASSVVRDGEQFF. The CDR3 DNA reads as TGTGCCAGCAGCGTGGTACGGGATGGTGAGCAGTTCTTC. The whole variable domain, remainder taken from reference TRBV2 and TRBJ2-1, is EPEVTQTPSHQVTQMGQEVILRCVPISNHLYFYWYRQILGQKVEFLVSFYNNEISEKSEIFDDQFSVERPDGSNFTLKIRSTKLEDSAMYFCASSVVRDGEQFFGPGTRLTVL.

This clone was counted between two and nine times. J is TRBJ1-2 and V is TRBV5-1; D may be TRBD1 (6 bases). V was cut by 2 bases and J by 7 bases, with 12 bases left in between. This CDR3 has 13 amino acids. CDR1 and CDR2 (germline): SGHRS, YFSETQ. The CDR3 spells CASSFSEGGGYTF. In DNA, the CDR3 is TGCGCCAGCAGCTTTAGTGAAGGGGGTGGCTACACCTTC.

The chain links TRBV6-5 to TRBJ2-2; D ambiguous. V was pared by 0 bases and J by 7 bases, with 9 bases between. The CDR3 is 14 amino acids. The V gene's germline CDR1 is MNHEY and CDR2 SVGAGI. The CDR3 DNA is TGTGCCAGCAGTTACTCTGGGGTCCGCGGGGAGCTGTTTTTT. Translating gives CASSYSGVRGELFF.

The chain links TRBV29-1 to TRBJ2-3; 9 nucleotides line up with TRBD1. The CDR3 has 13 amino acids. With V trimmed by 6 bases and J by 4 bases, 5 bases remained unmatched. Looked up from germline, CDR1 is SQVTM and CDR2 is ANQGSEA. CDR3 region: CSVGRTGADTQYF. In DNA, the CDR3 is TGCAGCGTGGGAAGGACAGGGGCAGATACGCAGTATTTT.

The CDR3 DNA sequence: TGTGCCACCAGCAGAGATTGGGGCCAACCCCGCGAGCAGTACTTC. This sequence encodes CATSRDWGQPREQYF. The chain combines TRBV15 with TRBJ2-7, with D possibly TRBD1 on 5 matching bases. This CDR3 has 15 residues. Per germline, CDR1 LNHNV and CDR2 YYDKDF (reference sequence). With 0 bases removed from V and 6 bases from J, the gap between germline ends came to 15 bases.

This chain uses TRBV19 with TRBJ2-7; 14 nucleotides agree with TRBD2. Germline V gene data show CDR1 as LNHDA and CDR2 as SQIVND (reference sequence). V lost 4 bases to trimming and J lost 1 base; unmatched junction nucleotides: 6. This CDR3 is 17 amino acids long. The CDR3 loop reads CASSTGLAGAYSYEQYF. CDR3 nucleotide sequence: TGTGCCAGTAGTACGGGACTAGCGGGGGCCTATTCCTACGAGCAGTACTTC.

This clone was observed a handful of times. The chain couples TRBV19 to TRBJ2-2; a possible D gene is TRBD1 (6 bases). This CDR3 is 15 amino acids long. Trimming removed 5 bases at V and 8 bases at J, with 18 bases between. The V gene's germline CDR1 is LNHDA and CDR2 SQIVND (reference sequence). In nucleotides, the CDR3 is TGTGCCAGTAGTCCAGGGGACATACGCCGGGGGGAGCTGTTTTTT. The encoded protein is CASSPGDIRRGELFF.

Here the CDR3 reads CASSTVGRYGADTQYF. For the CDR3, the DNA is TGCGCCAGCAGCACGGTAGGACGGTATGGAGCAGATACGCAGTATTTT. The genes are TRBV5-1 and TRBJ2-3; no clear D gene. This CDR3 contains 16 residues. From germline, CDR1 is SGHRS and CDR2 YFSETQ. Deletions cut 4 bases from V and 4 bases from J, with 19 bases between.

This rearrangement joins TRBV7-9 to TRBJ1-2, with no clear D. The CDR3 extends over 14 amino acids. Germline V lookup: CDR1 SEHNR, CDR2 FQNEAQ (reference sequence). Trimming took off 5 bases at V and 4 bases at J, with 14 bases between the two ends. CDR3 sequence (DNA): TGTGCCAGCAGCCCGCCGGACCGCCGCTATGGCTACACCTTC. Amino acid sequence: CASSPPDRRYGYTF.

V usage is TRBV12-5 and J usage is TRBJ1-2; D ambiguous. V was shortened by 0 bases and J by 7 bases, with 9 bases between the two germline ends. Germline CDR1 LGHNT, CDR2 FRNRAP. The CDR3 contains 13 residues. CDR3 region: CASGLVAAFGYTF. CDR3 nucleotides: TGTGCTAGTGGTTTGGTGGCTGCCTTTGGCTACACCTTC. The whole variable domain, filled in from reference TRBV12-5 and TRBJ1-2, reads DARVTQTPRHKVTEMGQEVTMRCQPILGHNTVFWYRQTMMQGLELLAYFRNRAPLDDSGMPKDRFSAEMPDATLATLKIQPSEPRDSAVYFCASGLVAAFGYTFGSGTRLTVV.

This rearrangement joins TRBV11-2 to TRBJ1-1; 7 nucleotides line up with TRBD1. This CDR3 has 13 amino acids. Germline V gene data show CDR1 as SGHAT and CDR2 as FQNNGV. J gave up 7 bases and V 5 bases, and 7 bases lay outside the gene matches. CDR3 in DNA: TGTGCCAGCAGCATCGGGACAGAAATTGAAGCTTTCTTT. It translates to CASSIGTEIEAFF.

The V gene is TRBV7-2, the J gene TRBJ2-7; 8 bases match TRBD2. The length of the CDR3 is 14 residues. The V segment lost 6 bases and the J segment 2 bases; nucleotides outside the gene matches: 6. CDR1 and CDR2 (germline): SGHTA, FQGNSA. The CDR3 loop is CASRVARGAYEQYF. Here the CDR3 DNA reads TGTGCCAGCAGAGTTGCGCGGGGGGCCTACGAGCAGTACTTC.

The chain uses TRBV11-2 and TRBJ2-5; the D gene could be TRBD1 or TRBD2 (5 bases each). V was pared by 5 bases and J by 7 bases, with 17 bases between. The CDR3 has 14 residues. Germline values: CDR1 SGHAT, CDR2 FQNNGV. The CDR3 reads CASSVGTDYGTQYF. The CDR3 nucleotides are TGTGCCAGCAGCGTAGGGACCGATTATGGGACCCAGTACTTC.

The rearrangement uses TRBV9 and TRBJ1-2, with unresolved D. Trimming left V 2 bases short and J 0 bases short, with 11 bases between. CDR3 length equals 15 residues. CDR1 is SGDLS and CDR2 is YYNGEE in the germline V gene. For the CDR3, the DNA is TGTGCCAGCAGCGTCGCGGAGTCTCCTAACTATGGCTACACCTTC. This codes for CASSVAESPNYGYTF.

The chain carries TRBV11-3 and TRBJ2-1; D is ambiguous. From germline, CDR1 is SGHNT and CDR2 YENEEA. The CDR3 runs to 13 residues. Trimming took off 6 bases at V and 2 bases at J, with 8 bases between the two ends. The CDR3 loop reads CASSTNTYNEQFF. CDR3 DNA sequence: TGTGCCAGCAGTACAAATACCTACAATGAGCAGTTCTTC.

This clone rates as medium-sized (0.01 to 0.1%). The genes are TRBV6-5 and TRBJ1-2, with a weak D call TRBD1 (6 bases). Germline CDR1 and CDR2: MNHEY and SVGAGI. The CDR3 has 13 amino acids. Trimming cost V 4 bases and J 8 bases, with 14 bases left between them. In DNA, the CDR3 is TGTGCCAGCAGTTCCCCCCGGGGGCAGGGCTACACCTTC. Translation: CASSSPRGQGYTF.

This chain uses TRBV11-2 with TRBJ2-5; D is unclear. V lost 1 base to trimming and J lost 2 bases, with 11 bases between them. The length of the CDR3 is 15 residues. Germline V lookup: CDR1 SGHAT, CDR2 FQNNGV. CDR3 sequence (DNA): TGTGCCAGCAGCTTAGGGCCTGGGGTGCAAGAGACCCAGTACTTC. It is translated as CASSLGPGVQETQYF. Full variable domain (missing parts from reference TRBV11-2 and TRBJ2-5): EAGVAQSPRYKIIEKRQSVAFWCNPISGHATLYWYQQILGQGPKLLIQFQNNGVVDDSQLPKDRFSAERLKGVDSTLKIQPAKLEDSAVYLCASSLGPGVQETQYFGPGTRLLVL.

The chain joins TRBV19 to TRBJ1-3; 12 bases fit TRBD1. This CDR3 has 16 residues. Germline V gene lookup returns CDR1 LNHDA and CDR2 SQIVND (reference sequence). Unmatched junction bases numbered 5, after V lost 4 bases and J lost 4 bases. The DNA of the CDR3 is TGTGCCAGTAGTAAGAGGGACAGGGGGCAAGGAAACACCATATATTTT. As protein: CASSKRDRGQGNTIYF.